This T cell receptor (beta chain) emerged from a study of blood T cell repertoires in COVID-19. In the study overall: The study drew acute and convalescent COVID-19 samples from the United States, Italy and Spain. Nucleic acid was either cDNA or gDNA, and it came from T cells, B-cell-depleted T cells, or PBMCs.

Germline V gene lookup returns CDR1 SGHRS and CDR2 YFSETQ. The V gene lost 5 bases and the J gene lost 7 bases, with 16 bases spanning the gap. This CDR3 comprises 13 residues. Using immunoSEQ multiplex PCR, the repertoire was profiled, and TCRdb retains in-frame clones only, with some absent. The sample lists under 300,000 clones, 84% seen once, with around 2% in the top ten. The chain joins TRBV5-1 to TRBJ2-7, with D possibly matching TRBD2 (5 bases). Sequencing was carried out using peripheral blood. This receptor was taken from a man aged 40-49 years who had recovered from COVID-19. The CDR3 coding sequence is TGCGCCAGCAGTGACCACACATCGGGAGAGCAGTACTTC. Translation: CASSDHTSGEQYF.